This TCR beta chain was captured by sequencing in a study of control samples from healthy donors and cancer patients. Clones were sequenced by immunoSEQ multiplex PCR, and TCRdb holds only the in-frame ones, with some missing. Among around 84,000 clones listed, 91% were seen once. The CDR3 has 15 amino acids. Germline V CDR1 and CDR2: MNHNS, SASEGT. V was pared by 2 bases and J by 1 base, with 10 bases between. The TCR was taken from a man aged 25-45 years in good health. What was sequenced was blood. This rearrangement joins TRBV6-1 to TRBJ2-3; a weak D match, TRBD1 (6 bases). CDR3 amino acids: CASSETRQGTDTQYF. The DNA for the CDR3 is TGTGCCAGCAGTGAAACGAGACAGGGCACAGATACGCAGTATTTT.